This T cell receptor beta chain was captured by sequencing in a study of CD8 T cells in ankylosing spondylitis. Notes on the study in general: Previously reported in reactive arthritis synovial fluid and blood were some of the motif variants. In ankylosing spondylitis blood, a motif of several highly homologous TCR beta variants appeared characteristic.

A note on this clonotype: The antigen is unknown.

TCRdb re-called the 5' RACE reads through MiXCR, storing one row per CDR3 protein. This sample has roughly 26,000 distinct CDR3 sequences; under 15% occur once, and the top ten carry about 35%. This CDR3 has 15 residues. J gave up 5 bases and V 4 bases, and 8 bases lay outside the gene matches. From germline, CDR1 is SGHTA and CDR2 FQGTGA. Specimen: blood. V and J are TRBV7-3 and TRBJ2-3; 8 positions agree with TRBD2. The receptor comes from a male donor with ankylosing spondylitis or in good health (not recorded which). As DNA, the CDR3 is TGTGCCAGCAGCTCGAGCGGGAGTGGTGGAGATACGCAGTATTTT. This sequence encodes CASSSSGSGGDTQYF.